This T cell receptor beta chain came from a study of blood T cell repertoires in COVID-19. In the source study's methods: Reference gene primer amplification gave estimated nucleated cell counts. Libraries were prepared by immunoSEQ multiplex PCR; TCRdb keeps only in-frame clonotypes and omits some of them. V, J and clone size derive from that table, while D and trimming were established from the DNA sequence. The table has roughly 250,000 clones, around 90% seen once. Germline CDR1 is ENHRY and CDR2 is SYGVKD. Trimming cost V 2 bases and J 6 bases; bases outside gene matches: 10. The CDR3 is 16 residues long.

The sequence was obtained from a woman between 18 and 30 years old who had recovered from COVID-19. Sequencing was carried out using PBMCs or T cells enriched from blood (not recorded which). V is TRBV10-3 and J is TRBJ1-2; 9 nucleotides agree with TRBD1. Here the CDR3 reads CAISEVRGDRADGYTF. In DNA, the CDR3 is TGTGCCATCAGTGAGGTTCGGGGGGACAGGGCTGATGGCTACACCTTC.